This TCR beta chain was captured in a study of blood T cells in healthy people across ages. The CDR3 loop spans 13 amino acids. Germline CDR1 and CDR2: MNHNY and SVGAGI (reference sequence). Trimming removed 8 bases from V and 4 bases from J; junction bases left unmatched: 2. Findings of the study overall: Possibly, changes in expanded clonotypes were confounded because donor CMV status was unknown. Diversity figures derived from one million T cells were judged to underestimate the true value.

A word on this clonotype: The antigen is not known.

Using a J-beta primer mix together with a sample-barcoded 5' primer, a second PCR was run for about 7 to 12 cycles. TCRdb independently ran MiXCR on the 5' RACE reads; one entry per CDR3 protein. The repertoire holds roughly 1,300,000 distinct CDR3 sequences, with approximately 63% as singletons. The source is a man between 18 and 29 years old in good health. J is TRBJ2-1 and V is TRBV6-6; 10 bases agree with TRBD2. Sequencing input: blood. The CDR3: CASETSGYNEQFF. In nucleotides, the CDR3 is TGTGCCAGCGAGACTAGCGGGTACAATGAGCAGTTCTTC.